This T cell receptor beta chain was found in a study of blood T cell repertoires in COVID-19. Study details: T cells, B-cell-depleted T cells, or PBMCs supplied cDNA or gDNA.

Assay: immunoSEQ multiplex PCR; the TCRdb copy retains only in-frame clones and omits some. The sample contains some 300,000 clones, more than 85% of which appear only once. The study drew participants aged roughly 18 to 95 years from 20 to 30 US areas. Participants reported their clinical history, and cohort assignment relied on those reports. There are 14 residues in the CDR3. CDR1 is SGHDN, CDR2 FVKESK, per germline. Trimming removed 2 bases at V and 11 bases at J, with 18 bases between. The chain combines TRBV14 with TRBJ1-1, with D possibly TRBD1 on 5 matching bases. This TCR was recovered from a woman aged 25 to 39 who had been exposed to COVID-19. Sequences were obtained from PBMCs or T cells enriched from blood (not recorded which). This CDR3 reads CASSQPDRRGSAFF. The CDR3, as DNA: TGTGCCAGCAGCCAACCGGACCGTCGGGGGAGTGCTTTCTTT.